This passage covers 27 T cell receptor beta chains from one sample sequenced in a study of beta chain features in type 1 diabetes. Regarding the study as a whole: TCRB CDR3s were moderately but significantly shorter in Type 1 diabetes patients in all four CD4+ subsets.

The authors reverse transcribed all of the isolated RNA, so sequencing captured expressed TCRB transcripts. TCRdb keeps only in-frame clones here, not all; method: immunoSEQ multiplex PCR. The repertoire holds some 290,000 clones, 24% seen once, with roughly 0.011% in the top ten. For these TCRs, the target antigens are not known. Sequencing was performed on naive CD4+ T cells from blood. The source of these receptors is a woman in her thirties with type 1 diabetes.

For this clone: The sample carries other DNA sequences with the same CDR3. The chain is built from TRBV18 and TRBJ2-7; 13 bases are a match to TRBD2. CDR3 length: 15 amino acids. Germline V gene data show CDR1 as KGHSH and CDR2 as LQKENI. V was clipped by 6 bases and J by 4 bases; unmatched bases: 6. CDR3 region: CASSLGLAGAYEQYF. In nucleotides, the CDR3 is TGTGCCAGCTCCCTAGGACTAGCGGGAGCGTACGAGCAGTACTTC.

This chain connects TRBV4-1 to TRBJ2-1; 7 bases line up with TRBD2. The CDR3 extends over 15 amino acids. The junction had 10 bases not matched to a gene; V was cut back by 2 bases and J by 9 bases. CDR1 is MGHRA, CDR2 YSYEKL, per germline. DNA of the CDR3: TGCGCCAGCAGCCAACTGGCGGGAGTCTTAGCTGAGCAGTTCTTC. It is translated as CASSQLAGVLAEQFF.

V gene TRBV5-4 combines with J gene TRBJ2-1; TRBD2 is a possible D gene (5 bases). CDR1 and CDR2 (germline): SGHNT, YYREEE (reference sequence). This CDR3 is 16 amino acids long. V was pared by 0 bases and J by 2 bases, with 12 bases between. CDR3 loop: CASSLDSEGPYNEQFF. In DNA form, the CDR3 reads TGTGCCAGCAGCTTGGATTCTGAGGGCCCCTACAATGAGCAGTTCTTC. The full variable domain, completed using reference TRBV5-4 and TRBJ2-1, is ETGVTQSPTHLIKTRGQQVTLRCSSQSGHNTVSWYQQALGQGPQFIFQYYREEENGRGNFPPRFSGLQFPNYSSELNVNALELDDSALYLCASSLDSEGPYNEQFFGPGTRLTVL.

CDR3 sequence: CASSVEVTSGMNEQFF. In DNA form, the CDR3 reads TGTGCCAGCAGCGTAGAGGTGACTAGCGGGATGAATGAGCAGTTCTTC. The gene calls are TRBV9 and TRBJ2-1, with 11 bases aligning to TRBD2. Germline V gene sequence: CDR1 SGDLS, CDR2 YYNGEE. With 0 bases clipped from V and 7 bases from J, the junction kept 6 bases outside the gene matches. The CDR3 spans 16 residues. Based on the CDR3 plus reference TRBV9 and TRBJ2-1, the full variable domain is DSGVTQTPKHLITATGQRVTLRCSPRSGDLSVYWYQQSLDQGLQFLIQYYNGEERAKGNILERFSAQQFPDLHSELNLSSLELGDSALYFCASSVEVTSGMNEQFFGPGTRLTVL.

The chain uses TRBV9 and TRBJ2-1; maybe TRBD2 (6 bases). V gave up 4 bases and J gave up 8 bases, with 19 bases separating them. CDR1 and CDR2 from the germline V gene are SGDLS and YYNGEE. This CDR3 has 15 residues. Written as DNA, the CDR3 is TGTGCCAGCAGCAAGATAGCGGCCCCTCGGGATGAGCAGTTCTTC. This sequence encodes CASSKIAAPRDEQFF.

This clone was seen a handful of times. The same CDR3 arises from other DNA sequences in this sample as well. The rearrangement uses TRBV30 and TRBJ1-2, with unresolved D. The CDR3 is 11 residues long. Trimming took off 4 bases at V and 1 base at J, with 4 bases between the two ends. Germline loops: CDR1 GTSNPN, CDR2 SVGIG (reference sequence). DNA for the CDR3: TGTGCCTGGACCGGTAACTATGGCTACACCTTC. This sequence encodes CAWTGNYGYTF.

The rearrangement uses TRBV5-4 and TRBJ2-7, with TRBD2 identical over 8 bases. CDR1 and CDR2 (germline): SGHNT, YYREEE (reference sequence). This CDR3 region has 18 residues. J lost 4 bases, V lost 0 bases, and 15 bases had no gene match. The CDR3, as DNA: TGTGCCAGCAGCTTGGTTCCCCGACGATTAGCGGGAAGGTACGAGCAGTACTTC. As protein: CASSLVPRRLAGRYEQYF.

There are a few counts of this clone. The chain combines TRBV25-1 with TRBJ2-4, with TRBD1 as a possible D gene (6 bases). CDR3 size: 16 residues. Germline CDR1 MGHDK, CDR2 SYGVNS. Trimming removed 3 bases at V and 0 bases at J, with 12 bases between. The CDR3 DNA reads as TGTGCCAGCAGTGAGTCCGGGACACTAGCCAAAAACATTCAGTACTTC. Protein: CASSESGTLAKNIQYF. Full variable domain (rest looked up from reference TRBV25-1 and TRBJ2-4): EADIYQTPRYLVIGTGKKITLECSQTMGHDKMYWYQQDPGMELHLIHYSYGVNSTEKGDLSSESTVSRIRTEHFPLTLESARPSHTSQYLCASSESGTLAKNIQYFGAGTRLSVL.

V is TRBV2 and J is TRBJ1-1; TRBD1 is a possible D gene (5 bases). CDR1 SNHLY and CDR2 FYNNEI come from the germline V gene. This CDR3 is 14 amino acids long. With 5 bases removed from V and 1 base from J, the gap between germline ends came to 11 bases. The CDR3 sequence: CASSPWGGNTEAFF. CDR3 in DNA: TGTGCCAGCAGTCCCTGGGGGGGGAACACTGAAGCTTTCTTT.

This clone was counted a few times. The rearrangement links TRBV11-1 to TRBJ1-1; no clear D. CDR1 and CDR2 from the germline V gene are SGHAT and FQDESV (reference sequence). This CDR3 is 13 amino acids long. The V gene lost 8 bases and the J gene lost 1 base, with 11 bases spanning the gap. The CDR3 loop reads CASSWAPNTEAFF. In DNA form, the CDR3 reads TGTGCCAGCTCCTGGGCGCCGAACACTGAAGCTTTCTTT. Filled out from reference TRBV11-1 and TRBJ1-1, the complete variable domain reads EAEVAQSPRYKITEKSQAVAFWCDPISGHATLYWYRQILGQGPELLVQFQDESVVDDSQLPKDRFSAERLKGVDSTLKIQPAELGDSAMYLCASSWAPNTEAFFGQGTRLTVV.

The gene calls are TRBV5-1 and TRBJ1-4; 7 nucleotides align to TRBD1. This CDR3 has 14 amino acids. Germline V gene data show CDR1 as SGHRS and CDR2 as YFSETQ. Trimming cost V 1 base and J 8 bases; bases outside gene matches: 5. CDR3 protein: CASSLSRDSEKLFF. The DNA for the CDR3 is TGCGCCAGCAGCTTGAGCCGGGACAGCGAAAAACTGTTTTTT. Full variable domain (outside the CDR3, taken from reference TRBV5-1 and TRBJ1-4): KAGVTQTPRYLIKTRGQQVTLSCSPISGHRSVSWYQQTPGQGLQFLFEYFSETQRNKGNFPGRFSGRQFSNSRSEMNVSTLELGDSALYLCASSLSRDSEKLFFGSGTQLSVL.

This clone has a handful of counts. The genes are TRBV11-2 and TRBJ1-4; maybe TRBD1 (6 bases). This CDR3 is built from 14 residues. Germline values: CDR1 SGHAT, CDR2 FQNNGV. Trimming pared 2 bases from V and 7 bases from J, leaving 11 bases between. CDR3 sequence (DNA): TGTGCCAGCAGCTTAAGGGGGTTCAGTGAAAAACTGTTTTTT. Protein: CASSLRGFSEKLFF.

This rearrangement joins TRBV30 to TRBJ2-2; TRBD2 matches 10 bases. The V gene's germline CDR1 is GTSNPN and CDR2 SVGIG (reference sequence). J was trimmed by 5 bases and V by 2 bases; bases with no gene match: 17. The CDR3 runs to 19 residues. This CDR3 reads CAWSPRIGLAGARTGELFF. CDR3 sequence (DNA): TGTGCCTGGAGTCCTCGAATCGGGCTAGCGGGAGCAAGGACCGGGGAGCTGTTTTTT. Using reference TRBV30 and TRBJ2-2 for the parts outside the CDR3, the full variable domain is SQTIHQWPATLVQPVGSPLSLECTVEGTSNPNLYWYRQAAGRGLQLLFYSVGIGQISSEVPQNLSASRPQDRQFILSSKKLLLSDSGFYLCAWSPRIGLAGARTGELFFGEGSRLTVL.

Only a few counts were recorded for this clone. This rearrangement joins TRBV28 to TRBJ2-7; D is unclear. The germline V gene has CDR1 MDHEN and CDR2 SYDVKM. CDR3 size: 13 residues. V gave up 3 bases and J gave up 4 bases, with 10 bases separating them. The CDR3 coding sequence is TGTGCCAGCAGTTTTTCACAGAGATACGAGCAGTACTTC. Its protein product is CASSFSQRYEQYF.

This clone turned up a few times. The chain carries TRBV9 and TRBJ2-3; D not certain. This CDR3 has 16 residues. The V end lost 0 bases, the J end lost 0 bases, and 11 bases lay between the germline ends. Germline V gene sequence: CDR1 SGDLS, CDR2 YYNGEE. The CDR3 reads CASSVGVEFSTDTQYF. Here the CDR3 DNA reads TGTGCCAGCAGCGTAGGGGTGGAGTTTAGCACAGATACGCAGTATTTT.

This clone appeared a few times. J is TRBJ2-1 and V is TRBV4-1; 12 positions agree with TRBD2. The germline gives CDR1 MGHRA, CDR2 YSYEKL. This CDR3 comprises 19 residues. Losses at the gene ends were 0 bases for V and 3 bases for J; bases not matched to a gene: 9. CDR3: CASSQEGLAGGIIYNEQFF. The CDR3 DNA is TGCGCCAGCAGCCAAGAAGGGCTAGCGGGAGGGATTATCTACAATGAGCAGTTCTTC.

This clone was picked up a small number of times. The gene calls are TRBV5-1 and TRBJ2-3; no reliable D call. CDR1 and CDR2 from the germline V gene are SGHRS and YFSETQ. V dropped 0 bases and J dropped 1 base, with 6 bases sitting between them. The CDR3 is 14 residues long. CDR3 bases: TGCGCCAGCAGCTTGGGAGGCGGCACAGATACGCAGTATTTT. This gives the protein CASSLGGGTDTQYF. Full variable domain (remainder filled in from reference TRBV5-1 and TRBJ2-3): KAGVTQTPRYLIKTRGQQVTLSCSPISGHRSVSWYQQTPGQGLQFLFEYFSETQRNKGNFPGRFSGRQFSNSRSEMNVSTLELGDSALYLCASSLGGGTDTQYFGPGTRLTVL.

This sequence joins TRBV6-1 and TRBJ2-7; 9 nucleotides align to TRBD2. V lost 6 bases, J lost 5 bases, and 8 bases stayed unmatched. There are 14 residues in the CDR3. Germline CDR1 MNHNS, CDR2 SASEGT. The CDR3 DNA reads as TGTGCCAGCAGGGTTACTGGGACTAGCCACGAGCAGTACTTC. It is translated as CASRVTGTSHEQYF.

This clone was counted a few times. The rearrangement joins TRBV7-8 to TRBJ2-5, with D unclear. V dropped 4 bases and J dropped 5 bases, with 14 bases sitting between them. This CDR3 has 14 residues. Germline V lookup: CDR1 SGHVS, CDR2 FQNEAQ. The DNA for the CDR3 is TGTGCCAGCAGCTCAAGAGGCTCCGCGGAGACCCAGTACTTC. Encoded protein: CASSSRGSAETQYF.

This clone was found a few times. J is TRBJ2-1 and V is TRBV29-1, with 7 nucleotides matching TRBD1. Germline V gives CDR1 SQVTM, CDR2 ANQGSEA. Trimming took 8 bases from V and 5 from J; bases not matched to a gene: 21. This CDR3 has 17 amino acids. Written as DNA, the CDR3 is TGCAGCCTAGTGGAGACAGGGAGTGCGTATGGGCACAATGAGCAGTTCTTC. Amino acid sequence: CSLVETGSAYGHNEQFF.

This rearrangement joins TRBV19 to TRBJ2-7, with 11 bases matching TRBD2. Germline assignment: CDR1 LNHDA and CDR2 SQIVND (reference sequence). J gave up 1 base and V 5 bases, and 4 bases lay outside the gene matches. The CDR3 is 15 residues long. CDR3 in DNA: TGTGCCAGTAGTCCGACTAGCGGGGTTTCCTACGAGCAGTACTTC. This encodes CASSPTSGVSYEQYF.

This clone appeared a few times. The chain couples TRBV15 to TRBJ2-5; TRBD2 matches 8 bases. The V gene's germline CDR1 is LNHNV and CDR2 YYDKDF (reference sequence). V shed 0 bases, J shed 10 bases, and the junction held 10 bases outside the gene matches. The CDR3 is 15 residues long. The CDR3 region has the DNA TGTGCCACCAGCAGAGATCGGAGCGGGAGTAAAGGCCAGTACTTC. It yields the protein CATSRDRSGSKGQYF.

The sample holds a few counts of this clone. This sequence joins TRBV5-1 and TRBJ2-1; D perhaps matches TRBD2 (7 bases). CDR1 is SGHRS and CDR2 is YFSETQ in the germline V gene. The V and J ends lost 0 bases and 2 bases respectively, with 9 bases between them. This CDR3 is 15 amino acids long. The CDR3 reads CASSLEGGTYNEQFF. The CDR3 DNA reads TGCGCCAGCAGCTTGGAGGGGGGGACCTACAATGAGCAGTTCTTC.

This sequence joins TRBV30 and TRBJ1-4; no firm D call. V lost 0 bases to trimming and J lost 5 bases, with 7 bases between them. CDR3 length: 13 residues. Germline lookup yields CDR1 GTSNPN and CDR2 SVGIG (reference sequence). This CDR3 is CAWSVSGNEKLFF. CDR3 DNA sequence: TGTGCCTGGAGTGTCTCGGGGAATGAAAAACTGTTTTTT.

This chain uses TRBV9 with TRBJ2-7; 11 nucleotides agree with TRBD1. This CDR3 is 15 amino acids long. J gave up 3 bases and V 4 bases, and 6 bases lay outside the gene matches. Germline lookup yields CDR1 SGDLS and CDR2 YYNGEE. The CDR3 here is CASSPGQGADYEQYF. CDR3 DNA sequence: TGTGCCAGCAGCCCCGGACAGGGGGCTGACTACGAGCAGTACTTC.

V and J are TRBV7-9 and TRBJ2-6; 10 nucleotides align to TRBD2. The CDR3 consists of 19 residues. Germline CDR1 reads SEHNR; CDR2 reads FQNEAQ (reference sequence). With 1 base clipped from V and 7 bases from J, the junction kept 13 bases outside the gene matches. Written as DNA, the CDR3 is TGTGCCAGCAGCTTAGGGAGGATTAGCGGGAGGCTTGGAGCCAACGTCCTGACTTTC. Its protein product is CASSLGRISGRLGANVLTF.

V usage is TRBV11-2 and J usage is TRBJ1-1, with 7 bases aligning to TRBD1. The CDR3 is 14 amino acids. With V trimmed by 3 bases and J by 6 bases, 7 bases remained unmatched. The germline CDR1 and CDR2 sequences are SGHAT and FQNNGV. The CDR3 loop reads CASSFGDRVSEAFF. The CDR3 DNA is TGTGCCAGCAGCTTTGGCGACAGGGTATCTGAAGCTTTCTTT.